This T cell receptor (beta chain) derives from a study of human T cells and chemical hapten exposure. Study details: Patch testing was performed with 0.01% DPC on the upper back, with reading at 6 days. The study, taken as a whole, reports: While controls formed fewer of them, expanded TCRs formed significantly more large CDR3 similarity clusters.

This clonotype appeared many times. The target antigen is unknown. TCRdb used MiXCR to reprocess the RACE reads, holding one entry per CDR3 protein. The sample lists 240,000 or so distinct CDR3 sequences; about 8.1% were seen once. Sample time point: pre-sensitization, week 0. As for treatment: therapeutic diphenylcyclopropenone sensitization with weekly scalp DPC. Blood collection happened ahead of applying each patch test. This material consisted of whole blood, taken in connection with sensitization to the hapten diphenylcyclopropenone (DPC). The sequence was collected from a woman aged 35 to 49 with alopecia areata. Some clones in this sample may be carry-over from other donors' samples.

Here the CDR3 DNA reads TGCGCCAGCAGCCAAGATCAAGTCTTTAGTGAAAAACTGTTTTTT. It encodes CASSQDQVFSEKLFF. V gene TRBV4-3 combines with J gene TRBJ1-4, with no clear D. V gave up 0 bases and J gave up 7 bases, with 12 bases separating them. Germline values: CDR1 LGHNA, CDR2 YSLEER. The CDR3 totals 15 residues.